Following are 27 T cell receptor beta chains from one sample sequenced in a study of PD-L1 blockade in urothelial cancer (dated by TCRdb to about 2017). Libraries were prepared through the immunoSEQ multiplex PCR assay. The source is immuneACCESS, and TCRdb retained only in-frame sequences with V and J called. Part of the clones is not carried over; for the studies checked, unresolved V genes explain less than half of this, and the remainder is unexplained. This sample has around 33,000 clones in its table, and 82% of those were observed once. Of the sample, about 7% falls within the top ten clones. The time point label on this specimen signifies: pretreatment peripheral blood. The sample was PBMCs, taken around atezolizumab (anti-PD-L1) treatment. These receptors were taken from a man aged 60 to 75 with urothelial cancer.

The chain employs TRBV7-2 and TRBJ1-5; no clear D. Trimming stripped 3 bases from V and 6 bases from J, with 12 bases between. The CDR3 has 14 amino acids. Germline V CDR1 and CDR2: SGHTA, FQGNSA. The CDR3 bases are TGTGCCAGCAGCTTCTGGCTGGGAGGTCAGCCCCAGCATTTT. It yields the protein CASSFWLGGQPQHF.

This clone was seen a handful of times. V usage is TRBV5-1 and J usage is TRBJ2-3, with 7 bases that match TRBD2. The germline V gene encodes CDR1 SGHRS and CDR2 YFSETQ. V gave up 2 bases and J gave up 3 bases; unmatched junction bases: 6. This CDR3 is built from 15 residues. The CDR3 region is CASSLGQGGTDTQYF. The CDR3 bases are TGCGCCAGCAGCTTAGGGCAGGGAGGGACAGATACGCAGTATTTT.

The chain joins TRBV5-1 to TRBJ2-3, with 10 bases matching TRBD2. V was pared by 4 bases and J by 3 bases, with 8 bases of the junction left unmatched. Germline CDR1 reads SGHRS; CDR2 reads YFSETQ. This CDR3 has 16 residues. Here the CDR3 reads CASSPLSGGATDTQYF. The CDR3 DNA reads as TGCGCCAGCAGCCCCCTCAGCGGGGGGGCTACAGATACGCAGTATTTT.

V usage is TRBV7-9 and J usage is TRBJ2-7, with 7 bases that match TRBD1. V trimming: 5 bases; J trimming: 1 base; junction bases outside the gene matches: 11. The CDR3 totals 16 residues. CDR1 is SEHNR and CDR2 is FQNEAQ in the germline V gene (reference sequence). The CDR3, as DNA: TGTGCCAGCAGCCCACTGGTGAGACAGGGATCCTACGAGCAGTACTTC. Translation gives CASSPLVRQGSYEQYF.

The rearrangement uses TRBV6-5 and TRBJ1-2, with TRBD1 matching 10 bases. J gave up 2 bases and V 0 bases, and 3 bases lay outside the gene matches. The CDR3 covers 16 residues. Germline V gene lookup returns CDR1 MNHEY and CDR2 SVGAGI. The CDR3 nucleotides read TGTGCCAGCAGTTACTCCACGGGACAGGGGAACTATGGCTACACCTTC. Protein sequence: CASSYSTGQGNYGYTF.

The chain links TRBV23-1 to TRBJ1-6, with D perhaps TRBD1 (6 bases). Being an ORF, TRBV23-1 has a function that is uncertain. The CDR3 is 16 residues long. Trimming removed 4 bases from V and 8 bases from J, with 18 bases in between. Here the CDR3 DNA reads TGCGCCAGCAGTCCTCGGCTCGACGAGGGGGATTCACCCCTCCACTTT. Amino acids: CASSPRLDEGDSPLHF.

The chain links TRBV21-1 to TRBJ2-7; whether TRBD1, the table's D call, matches the DNA was not checked. TRBV21-1 is recorded as a pseudogene. The CDR3 has 16 amino acids. Here the CDR3 reads CASSKVEGTVYYEQYF. The CDR3, as DNA: TGTGCCAGCAGCAAAGTTGAGGGGACAGTATACTACGAGCAGTACTTC.

The gene calls are TRBV15 and TRBJ1-4, with D uncertain. Trimming pared 7 bases from V and 2 bases from J, leaving 20 bases between. Germline CDR1 and CDR2: LNHNV and YYDKDF (reference sequence). The CDR3 is made up of 17 amino acids. In DNA, the CDR3 is TGTGCCACCACCCCAGTGGCAGAATTAGCTACTAATGAAAAACTGTTTTTT. The encoded protein is CATTPVAELATNEKLFF. Based on the CDR3 plus reference TRBV15 and TRBJ1-4, the full variable domain is DAMVIQNPRYQVTQFGKPVTLSCSQTLNHNVMYWYQQKSSQAPKLLFHYYDKDFNNEADTPDNFQSRRPNTSFCFLDIRSPGLGDTAMYLCATTPVAELATNEKLFFGSGTQLSVL.

The genes are TRBV2 and TRBJ1-5; D gene uncertain. Per germline, CDR1 SNHLY and CDR2 FYNNEI. V gave up 3 bases and J gave up 2 bases, with 8 bases separating them. The CDR3 sequence is 14 residues long. The CDR3 coding sequence is TGTGCCAGCAGTGAGAGGTGGGGCAATCAGCCCCAGCATTTT. Translating it yields CASSERWGNQPQHF.

The chain is built from TRBV4-2 and TRBJ2-1; tentatively, D is TRBD2 (5 bases). From germline, CDR1 is LGHNA and CDR2 YNFKEQ. The CDR3 is 16 residues long. V lost 1 base and J lost 0, with 10 bases in between. This chain's CDR3 is CASSQGEQPSYNEQFF. The DNA for the CDR3 is TGTGCCAGCAGCCAAGGGGAGCAACCCTCCTACAATGAGCAGTTCTTC.

This clone was detected a few times. This chain connects TRBV7-9 to TRBJ2-3; 9 bases fit TRBD2. Looked up from germline, CDR1 is SEHNR and CDR2 is FQNEAQ (reference sequence). CDR3 size: 15 residues. With V trimmed by 6 bases and J by 2 bases, 6 bases remained unmatched. The DNA of the CDR3 is TGTGCCAGCAGTTCTAGCGGGGCCCTCACAGATACGCAGTATTTT. This codes for CASSSSGALTDTQYF.

The gene calls are TRBV2 and TRBJ1-2; 8 bases line up with TRBD1. Germline assignment: CDR1 SNHLY and CDR2 FYNNEI. This CDR3 contains 12 residues. The J segment lost 8 bases and the V segment lost 3 bases, leaving 2 bases of the junction unmatched. CDR3 region: CASSDRGRGYTF. In DNA, the CDR3 is TGTGCCAGCAGTGACAGGGGGCGCGGCTACACCTTC.

The chain joins TRBV7-9 to TRBJ2-7, with D perhaps TRBD2 (5 bases). The CDR3 has 14 amino acids. The V and J ends lost 5 bases and 0 bases respectively, with 11 bases between them. Germline V gene data show CDR1 as SEHNR and CDR2 as FQNEAQ (reference sequence). CDR3 amino acids: CASSLMGSSYEQYF. In nucleotides, the CDR3 is TGTGCCAGCAGCCTCATGGGGAGCTCCTACGAGCAGTACTTC.

This chain joins TRBV5-1 and TRBJ1-1; D not certain. The germline CDR1 and CDR2 sequences are SGHRS and YFSETQ. V lost 0 bases and J lost 0, with 12 bases in between. This CDR3 comprises 16 residues. CDR3 in amino acids: CASSLANADMNTEAFF. The DNA of the CDR3 is TGCGCCAGCAGCTTGGCCAATGCAGACATGAACACTGAAGCTTTCTTT. Based on the CDR3 plus reference TRBV5-1 and TRBJ1-1, the full variable domain is KAGVTQTPRYLIKTRGQQVTLSCSPISGHRSVSWYQQTPGQGLQFLFEYFSETQRNKGNFPGRFSGRQFSNSRSEMNVSTLELGDSALYLCASSLANADMNTEAFFGQGTRLTVV.

V is TRBV6-6 and J is TRBJ1-1, with 7 bases that match TRBD1. V shed 4 bases, J shed 0 bases, and the junction held 8 bases outside the gene matches. There are 16 residues in the CDR3. The germline CDR1 and CDR2 sequences are MNHNY and SVGAGI (reference sequence). The CDR3 loop is CASSFTPGQLNTEAFF. Here the CDR3 DNA reads TGTGCCAGCAGTTTTACCCCGGGACAGCTGAACACTGAAGCTTTCTTT.

This chain links TRBV5-1 with TRBJ2-3; the D gene is possibly TRBD2 (5 bases). The germline V gene has CDR1 SGHRS and CDR2 YFSETQ. V lost 0 bases to trimming and J lost 2 bases, with 10 bases between them. This CDR3 is 15 amino acids long. The CDR3 sequence is CASSLAPGYTDTQYF. The CDR3 nucleotides are TGCGCCAGCAGCTTGGCCCCGGGGTACACAGATACGCAGTATTTT.

This chain joins TRBV28 and TRBJ2-7; the D is unclear. Germline V gene lookup returns CDR1 MDHEN and CDR2 SYDVKM. With 6 bases removed from V and 1 base from J, the gap between germline ends came to 13 bases. The CDR3 covers 14 residues. CDR3 DNA: TGTGCCAGCAGGCGCAATTGGCGGTCCTACGAGCAGTACTTC. Its translation: CASRRNWRSYEQYF.

The chain combines TRBV7-9 with TRBJ2-7; possibly TRBD1 for D (5 bases). Trimming stripped 2 bases from V and 4 bases from J, with 9 bases between. Per germline, CDR1 SEHNR and CDR2 FQNEAQ (reference sequence). The CDR3 is made up of 13 amino acids. Here the CDR3 DNA reads TGTGCCAGCAGCTTACCCACAGGATACGAGCAGTACTTC. This codes for CASSLPTGYEQYF. Combining the CDR3 with reference TRBV7-9 and TRBJ2-7 gives the whole variable domain DTGVSQNPRHKITKRGQNVTFRCDPISEHNRLYWYRQTLGQGPEFLTYFQNEAQLEKSRLLSDRFSAERPKGSFSTLEIQRTEQGDSAMYLCASSLPTGYEQYFGPGTRLTVT.

The chain has TRBV29-1 and TRBJ2-7; D remains unclear. V was trimmed by 6 bases and J by 1 base, leaving 7 bases between them. Per the germline V gene, CDR1 is SQVTM and CDR2 is ANQGSEA. The length of the CDR3 is 11 residues. CDR3 protein: CSVAFSYEQYF. The CDR3 region has the DNA TGCAGCGTGGCCTTTTCCTACGAGCAGTACTTC.

The chain combines TRBV7-2 with TRBJ2-3, with a weak D call TRBD1 (8 bases). The CDR3 is made up of 19 amino acids. The V gene lost 4 bases and the J gene lost 4 bases, with 27 bases spanning the gap. Germline-derived CDR1 and CDR2 are SGHTA and FQGNSA. The CDR3: CASSSRTGTETSSPDTQYF. The CDR3 region has the DNA TGTGCCAGCAGCTCACGGACAGGGACAGAGACTAGCTCCCCAGATACGCAGTATTTT.

The J gene is TRBJ2-7, the V gene TRBV6-1; possibly TRBD1 for D (5 bases). V was trimmed by 10 bases and J by 3 bases, leaving 16 bases between them. CDR3 length: 13 amino acids. Germline lookup yields CDR1 MNHNS and CDR2 SASEGT. CDR3 region: CATSPGKDYEQYF. The CDR3 nucleotides read TGTGCCACCTCGCCAGGGAAAGACTACGAGCAGTACTTC.

This clone appeared a single time. The rearrangement joins TRBV14 to TRBJ2-2, with D possibly TRBD1 on 6 matching bases. CDR1 is SGHDN, CDR2 FVKESK, per germline. Trimming took 0 bases from V and 7 from J, leaving 12 bases between them. This CDR3 has 15 amino acids. CDR3 residues: CASSQELGAIGELFF. CDR3 nucleotides: TGTGCCAGCAGCCAAGAGCTGGGGGCAATCGGGGAGCTGTTTTTT.

This chain links TRBV15 with TRBJ2-1; 8 nucleotides match TRBD1. Trimming at V came to 0 bases and at J to 6 bases, leaving 7 bases not matched to a gene. The CDR3 has 16 amino acids. Germline CDR1 reads LNHNV; CDR2 reads YYDKDF (reference sequence). CDR3 protein: CATSRDLTGVSNEQFF. DNA of the CDR3: TGTGCCACCAGCAGAGATCTGACAGGGGTTAGCAATGAGCAGTTCTTC.

This clone occurred a few times. The rearrangement links TRBV6-6 to TRBJ2-3; D might be TRBD2 (6 bases). The CDR3 is made up of 14 amino acids. V gave up 4 bases and J gave up 6 bases, with 14 bases separating them. The germline V gene has CDR1 MNHNY and CDR2 SVGAGI (reference sequence). The CDR3 loop reads CASSLGLAGDTQYF. Written as DNA, the CDR3 is TGTGCCAGCAGTTTGGGACTCGCAGGGGATACGCAGTATTTT.

The rearrangement links TRBV2 to TRBJ1-2; TRBD1 agrees at 8 bases. Germline lookup yields CDR1 SNHLY and CDR2 FYNNEI. The CDR3 consists of 14 residues. Trimming at V came to 4 bases and at J to 4 bases, leaving 5 bases not matched to a gene. The CDR3 DNA is TGTGCCAGCAGTGTGGACAGGGTTAGCTATGGCTACACCTTC. Protein sequence: CASSVDRVSYGYTF.

This clone occurred once. V is TRBV7-8 and J is TRBJ2-7, with a possible D match to TRBD2 (6 bases). Germline lookup yields CDR1 SGHVS and CDR2 FQNEAQ. This CDR3 has 16 amino acids. Trimming removed 1 base at V and 1 base at J, with 14 bases between. The CDR3, as DNA: TGTGCCAGCAGCTTAGACGGGGGTCAGGGATCCTACGAGCAGTACTTC. Translating gives CASSLDGGQGSYEQYF. Full variable domain (outside the CDR3, taken from reference TRBV7-8 and TRBJ2-7): GAGVSQSPRYKVAKRGQDVALRCDPISGHVSLFWYQQALGQGPEFLTYFQNEAQLDKSGLPSDRFFAERPEGSVSTLKIQRTQQEDSAVYLCASSLDGGQGSYEQYFGPGTRLTVT.

The table lists this clone with a count of one. This chain uses TRBV29-1 with TRBJ2-3; D is undetermined. V was shortened by 0 bases and J by 2 bases, with 3 bases between the two germline ends. The CDR3 extends over 12 amino acids. Germline V gene data show CDR1 as SQVTM and CDR2 as ANQGSEA. The CDR3 DNA follows: TGCAGCGTTGAAGACGTCACAGATACGCAGTATTTT. This encodes CSVEDVTDTQYF.